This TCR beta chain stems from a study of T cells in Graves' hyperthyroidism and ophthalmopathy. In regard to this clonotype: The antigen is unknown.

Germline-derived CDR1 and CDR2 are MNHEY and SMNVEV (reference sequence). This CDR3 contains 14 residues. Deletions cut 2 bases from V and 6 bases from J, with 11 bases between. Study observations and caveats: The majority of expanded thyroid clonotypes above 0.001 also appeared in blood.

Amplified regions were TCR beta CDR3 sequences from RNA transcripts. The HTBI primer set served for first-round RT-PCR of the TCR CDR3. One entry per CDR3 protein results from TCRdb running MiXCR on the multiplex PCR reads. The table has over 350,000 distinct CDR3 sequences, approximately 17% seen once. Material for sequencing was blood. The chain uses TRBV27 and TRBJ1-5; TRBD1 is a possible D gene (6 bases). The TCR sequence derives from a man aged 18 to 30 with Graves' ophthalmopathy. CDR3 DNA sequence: TGTGCCAGCAGTTTAGGACAGCACAGTCAGCCCCAGCATTTT. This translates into CASSLGQHSQPQHF.